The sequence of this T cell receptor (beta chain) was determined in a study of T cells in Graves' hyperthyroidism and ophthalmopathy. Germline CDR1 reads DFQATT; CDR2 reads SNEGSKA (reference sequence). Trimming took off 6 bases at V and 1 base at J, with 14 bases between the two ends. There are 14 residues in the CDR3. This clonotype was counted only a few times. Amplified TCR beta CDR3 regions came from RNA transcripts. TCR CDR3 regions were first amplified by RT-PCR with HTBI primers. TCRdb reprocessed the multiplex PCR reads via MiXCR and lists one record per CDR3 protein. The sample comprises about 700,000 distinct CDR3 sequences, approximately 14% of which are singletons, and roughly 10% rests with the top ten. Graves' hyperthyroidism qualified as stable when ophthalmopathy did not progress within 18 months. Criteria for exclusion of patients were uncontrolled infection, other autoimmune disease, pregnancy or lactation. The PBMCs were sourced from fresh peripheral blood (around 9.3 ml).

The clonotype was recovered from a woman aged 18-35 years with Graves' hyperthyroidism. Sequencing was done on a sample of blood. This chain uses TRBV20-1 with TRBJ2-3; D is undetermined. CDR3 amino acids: CSAADPGGTDTQYF. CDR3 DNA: TGCAGTGCCGCGGACCCGGGCGGCACAGATACGCAGTATTTT.